This T cell receptor (beta chain) was profiled in a study of blood T cell repertoires in COVID-19. This CDR3 comprises 15 residues. V shed 1 base and J shed 5 bases, with 15 bases lying between them. Germline loops: CDR1 SGHNT, CDR2 YENEEA. TCRdb keeps only in-frame clones here, not all; method: immunoSEQ multiplex PCR. The table has around 67,000 clones, approximately 84% seen once; the top ten hold approximately 35%. The TCR was taken from a man between 65 and 85 years old with acute or convalescent COVID-19. The rearrangement links TRBV11-3 to TRBJ2-7, with a tentative D call TRBD1 (6 bases). Sequencing was performed on peripheral blood. The CDR3 DNA is TGTGCCAGCAGCTTAGGGAGCCGACAGGCGGACGAGCAGTACTTC. It specifies CASSLGSRQADEQYF.